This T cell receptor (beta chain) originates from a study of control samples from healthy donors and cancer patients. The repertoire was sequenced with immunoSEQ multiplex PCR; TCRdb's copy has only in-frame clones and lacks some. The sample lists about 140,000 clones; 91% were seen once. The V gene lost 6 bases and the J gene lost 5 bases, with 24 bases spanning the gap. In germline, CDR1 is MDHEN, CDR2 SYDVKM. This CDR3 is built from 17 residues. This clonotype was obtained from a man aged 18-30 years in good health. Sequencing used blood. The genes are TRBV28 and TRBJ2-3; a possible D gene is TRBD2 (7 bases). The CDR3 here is CASRTLGGLTRGDTQYF. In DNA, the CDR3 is TGTGCCAGCAGAACCTTAGGGGGACTAACCCGTGGAGATACGCAGTATTTT.